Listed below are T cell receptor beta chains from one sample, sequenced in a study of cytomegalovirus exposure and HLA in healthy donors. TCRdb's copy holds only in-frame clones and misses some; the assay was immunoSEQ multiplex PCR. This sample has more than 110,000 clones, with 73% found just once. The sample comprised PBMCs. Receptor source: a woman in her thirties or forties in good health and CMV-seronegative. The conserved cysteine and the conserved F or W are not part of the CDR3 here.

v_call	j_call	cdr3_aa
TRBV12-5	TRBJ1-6	ASGKTVIGSPLH
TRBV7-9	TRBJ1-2	ASSKQGVGYT
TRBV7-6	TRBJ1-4	ASSLEPRGNEKLF
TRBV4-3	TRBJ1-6	ASSRTGTGNSPLH
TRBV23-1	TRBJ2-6	ASRRSGANVLT
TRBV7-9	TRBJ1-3	ASSFQTRSSGNTIY
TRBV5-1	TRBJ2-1	ASSLGPTNEQF
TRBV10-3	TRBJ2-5	AISEGQYQETQY
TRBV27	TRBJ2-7	ASSFNSGYEQY
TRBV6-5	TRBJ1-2	ASRYYSQGAYGYT
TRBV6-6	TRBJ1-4	ASSPMTDTNEKLF
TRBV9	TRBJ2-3	ASSEETAGTQY
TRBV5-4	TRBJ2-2	ASSPYGNTGELF
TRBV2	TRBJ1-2	ASSEALIRTGHYGYT
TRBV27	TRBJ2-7	ASRPQTSGNPYEQY
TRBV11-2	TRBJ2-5	ASSPRQYQETQY
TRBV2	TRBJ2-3	ASGRDRVTDTQY
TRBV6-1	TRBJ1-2	ASSGDRGRYGYT
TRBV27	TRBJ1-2	ASSSQGAYGYT
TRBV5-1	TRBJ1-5	ASSLRGDSNQPQH
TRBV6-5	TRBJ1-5	ASSESGQGQPQH
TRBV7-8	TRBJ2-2	ASSSPDRVTGELF
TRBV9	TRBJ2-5	ASSAGGGGILETQY
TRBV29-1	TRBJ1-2	SVGERGGLRGYT
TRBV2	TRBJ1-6	ASSTQGLGNSPLH
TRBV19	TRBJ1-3	ASSEAAHLSSGNTIY
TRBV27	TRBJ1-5	ASSPTGGSVNQPQH
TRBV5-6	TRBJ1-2	ASSSLTHGEAYGYT
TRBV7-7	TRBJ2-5	ASSISHRQAQETQY
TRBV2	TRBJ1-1	ASSEDVGGTTEAF
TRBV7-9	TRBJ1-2	ASSSGGLGYGYT
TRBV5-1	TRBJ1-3	ASSSGTGYSGNTIY
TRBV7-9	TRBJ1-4	ASRPQGAGEKLF
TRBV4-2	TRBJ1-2	ASSQDTGYGYT
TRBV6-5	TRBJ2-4	ASKGLKNIQY
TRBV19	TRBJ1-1	ASSRDRGTEAF
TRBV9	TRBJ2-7	ASSVDPTGGSYEQY
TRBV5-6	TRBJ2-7	ASSLGVEDYEQY
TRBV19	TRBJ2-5	ASSISGGGWETQY
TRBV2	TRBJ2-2	ASSEVGGSAGELF
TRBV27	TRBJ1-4	ASSPGQGWEKLF
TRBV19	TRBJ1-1	ASSTGQGATEAF
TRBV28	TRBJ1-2	ASSSIGQGNYGYT
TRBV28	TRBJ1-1	ATHLGSGTEAF
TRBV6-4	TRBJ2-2	ASSERGGTGELF
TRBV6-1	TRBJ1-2	ASSEGAYGYT
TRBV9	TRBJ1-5	ASGTGASNQPQH
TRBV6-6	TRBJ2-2	ASSYPTGGIGELF
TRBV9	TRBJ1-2	ASSMGAGESFGYT
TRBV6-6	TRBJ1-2	ASSGGGVHYGYT
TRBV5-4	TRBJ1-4	ASSLATGEGEKLF